Listed here are 20 T cell receptor beta chains from one sample, sequenced in a study of T cell responses to AZD1222 COVID-19 vaccine. The assay was immunoSEQ multiplex PCR, and TCRdb's table has in-frame clones only and misses some. Of 150,000 to 200,000 clones in the sample, 85% to 95% were seen once. Specimen: peripheral blood, collected on day 0 of AZD1222 vaccination. The source is an adult in good health.

J is TRBJ1-1 and V is TRBV5-6, with TRBD1 matching over 7 bases. Germline CDR1 reads SGHDT; CDR2 reads YYEEEE. CDR3 length equals 14 residues. The ends lost 1 base at V and 0 bases at J; junction bases unmatched: 0. The CDR3 reads CASSLQGVNTEAFF. In DNA form, the CDR3 reads TGTGCCAGCAGCTTGCAGGGGGTGAACACTGAAGCTTTCTTT.

The genes are TRBV5-6 and TRBJ1-1; TRBD1 is a possible D gene (6 bases). Looked up from germline, CDR1 is SGHDT and CDR2 is YYEEEE. V lost 1 base, J lost 1 base, and 11 bases lay in between. There are 15 residues in the CDR3. CDR3 bases: TGTGCCAGCAGCTTGTTTAACAGGGCGAACACTGAAGCTTTCTTT. This sequence encodes CASSLFNRANTEAFF. The full variable domain, completed using reference TRBV5-6 and TRBJ1-1, is DAGVTQSPTHLIKTRGQQVTLRCSPKSGHDTVSWYQQALGQGPQFIFQYYEEEERQRGNFPDRFSGHQFPNYSSELNVNALLLGDSALYLCASSLFNRANTEAFFGQGTRLTVV.

The V and J genes are TRBV11-2 and TRBJ2-7, with TRBD2 as a possible D gene (7 bases). The ends were cut back, 4 bases at V and 4 bases at J, with 17 bases in the middle. This CDR3 spans 15 amino acids. The germline V gene has CDR1 SGHAT and CDR2 FQNNGV. The CDR3 here is CASSYAWEGVYEQYF. The CDR3 nucleotides read TGTGCCAGCAGCTACGCTTGGGAGGGGGTGTACGAGCAGTACTTC.

This sequence joins TRBV18 and TRBJ1-2, with D unclear. Trimming pared 3 bases from V and 4 bases from J, leaving 15 bases between. The CDR3 consists of 15 residues. Per the germline V gene, CDR1 is KGHSH and CDR2 is LQKENI. Here the CDR3 reads CASSPVPDLIYGYTF. As DNA, the CDR3 is TGTGCCAGCTCACCCGTCCCGGACTTGATCTATGGCTACACCTTC.

V usage is TRBV3-1 (or the pseudogene TRBV3-2) and J usage is TRBJ2-5; D call uncertain. The CDR3 consists of 13 residues. Germline values: CDR1 LGHDT, CDR2 YNNKEL (reference sequence). The V end was cut by 5 bases, the J end by 5 bases, with 12 bases between. The CDR3 region is CASSSQTRETQYF. The CDR3 DNA follows: TGTGCCAGCAGCTCACAAACCAGGGAGACCCAGTACTTC.

This clone was detected only once. This chain links TRBV5-1 with TRBJ2-7; 7 positions match TRBD1. CDR3 size: 14 residues. Germline V gene lookup returns CDR1 SGHRS and CDR2 YFSETQ. The V segment lost 0 bases and the J segment 2 bases; nucleotides outside the gene matches: 2. Written as DNA, the CDR3 is TGCGCCAGCAGCTTGGAGGGACAGCCCTACGAGCAGTACTTC. This codes for CASSLEGQPYEQYF.

This clone was seen a few times. V usage is TRBV18 and J usage is TRBJ2-7; 12 bases align to TRBD1. The CDR3 has 17 residues. The germline CDR1 and CDR2 sequences are KGHSH and LQKENI. Trimming cost V 2 bases and J 6 bases; bases outside gene matches: 11. DNA of the CDR3: TGTGCCAGCTCACCAACCCAGCCGGGACAGGGGGCCGCCGAGCAGTACTTC. Residues: CASSPTQPGQGAAEQYF.

The rearrangement uses TRBV7-8 and TRBJ2-5; 7 positions match TRBD2. Germline V gene data show CDR1 as SGHVS and CDR2 as FQNEAQ. The CDR3 runs to 14 residues. V was pared by 4 bases and J by 2 bases, with 4 bases of the junction left unmatched. CDR3 in amino acids: CASSSTGGQETQYF. CDR3 coding DNA: TGTGCCAGCAGCTCGACCGGGGGGCAAGAGACCCAGTACTTC.

The chain joins TRBV2 to TRBJ2-1; 10 positions agree with TRBD2. Trimming took 4 bases from V and 1 from J; bases not matched to a gene: 13. The length of the CDR3 is 19 residues. The V gene's germline CDR1 is SNHLY and CDR2 FYNNEI. The CDR3 protein is CASSVSTSGAPGSYNEQFF. Written as DNA, the CDR3 is TGTGCCAGCAGTGTATCTACTAGCGGGGCCCCGGGGTCCTACAATGAGCAGTTCTTC.

This clone was counted a single time. This chain joins TRBV5-1 and TRBJ2-3; TRBD2 might be the D (5 bases). Trimming pared 3 bases from V and 9 bases from J, leaving 11 bases between. Germline CDR1 is SGHRS and CDR2 is YFSETQ. CDR3 length: 12 amino acids. The CDR3 spells CASSWTAGTQYF. The CDR3 DNA is TGCGCCAGCAGCTGGACTGCCGGGACGCAGTATTTT.

This clone has just one count. The V and J genes are TRBV15 and TRBJ2-7, with D perhaps TRBD1 or TRBD2 (6 bases each). Germline V gene sequence: CDR1 LNHNV, CDR2 YYDKDF (reference sequence). Trimming shortened V by 1 base and J by 0 bases, and 13 bases separated the two germline ends. This CDR3 contains 16 residues. CDR3 nucleotide sequence: TGTGCCACCAGCAGAGGGGGGGCCTTTGGCTCCTACGAGCAGTACTTC. Residues: CATSRGGAFGSYEQYF.

This clone was seen only once. V usage is TRBV7-9 and J usage is TRBJ1-1, with TRBD1 as a possible D gene (5 bases). CDR1 is SEHNR, CDR2 FQNEAQ, per germline (reference sequence). V lost 5 bases and J lost 0, with 10 bases in between. The CDR3 sequence is 14 residues long. For the CDR3, the DNA is TGTGCCAGCAGCCCCCAAGGGGTGAACACTGAAGCTTTCTTT. Its protein is CASSPQGVNTEAFF.

CDR3 DNA sequence: TGTGCCAGTAGTATGGTAGGGCGGCGGGACACCATATATTTT. It specifies CASSMVGRRDTIYF. This sequence joins TRBV19 and TRBJ1-3; no reliable D call. Germline V gene data show CDR1 as LNHDA and CDR2 as SQIVND (reference sequence). The CDR3 runs to 14 residues. V lost 3 bases and J lost 8, with 14 bases in between.

The count of this clone is one. This chain connects TRBV6-5 to TRBJ1-2, with 9 bases identical to TRBD1. CDR1 and CDR2 (germline): MNHEY, SVGAGI. CDR3 length equals 15 residues. V was pared by 4 bases and J by 5 bases, with 8 bases of the junction left unmatched. DNA of the CDR3: TGTGCCAGCAGTTCTAGCACAGGGGGCTGGTATGGCTACACCTTC. This translates into CASSSSTGGWYGYTF.

The V call is TRBV30, the J call TRBJ1-1, with TRBD1 matching over 7 bases. CDR3 length equals 15 residues. Germline V gene data show CDR1 as GTSNPN and CDR2 as SVGIG (reference sequence). V lost 2 bases, J lost 4 bases, and 10 bases stayed unmatched. The CDR3 spells CAWSRGGAPSTEAFF. The CDR3 DNA reads as TGTGCCTGGAGTCGAGGGGGCGCCCCCTCCACTGAAGCTTTCTTT.

The chain joins TRBV9 to TRBJ2-1, with 12 positions matching TRBD2. The germline CDR1 and CDR2 sequences are SGDLS and YYNGEE. Trimming took 0 bases from V and 6 from J; bases not matched to a gene: 1. This CDR3 is 15 amino acids long. CDR3 sequence: CASSVASGGANEQFF. The CDR3 nucleotides read TGTGCCAGCAGCGTAGCTAGCGGGGGGGCCAATGAGCAGTTCTTC. The variable domain in full, with the rest retrieved from reference TRBV9 and TRBJ2-1, is DSGVTQTPKHLITATGQRVTLRCSPRSGDLSVYWYQQSLDQGLQFLIQYYNGEERAKGNILERFSAQQFPDLHSELNLSSLELGDSALYFCASSVASGGANEQFFGPGTRLTVL.

The chain combines TRBV19 with TRBJ1-2; the D is unclear. The CDR3 consists of 14 residues. Trimming took 8 bases from V and 2 from J, leaving 15 bases between them. The germline gives CDR1 LNHDA, CDR2 SQIVND (reference sequence). DNA for the CDR3: TGTGCCAGTGGATCCGTTCGGGCAAACTATGGCTACACCTTC. Protein: CASGSVRANYGYTF.

The CDR3: CASSLKQGWFGELFF. The CDR3, as DNA: TGTGCCAGCAGCTTGAAACAGGGTTGGTTCGGGGAGCTGTTTTTT. The chain links TRBV5-8 to TRBJ2-2, with D possibly being TRBD1 (6 bases). The CDR3 extends over 15 amino acids. V was shortened by 1 base and J by 7 bases, with 14 bases between the two germline ends. CDR1 and CDR2 (germline): SGHTS, YDEGEE. Variable domain in full (rest from reference TRBV5-8 and TRBJ2-2): EAGVTQSPTHLIKTRGQQATLRCSPISGHTSVYWYQQALGLGLQFLLWYDEGEERNRGNFPPRFSGRQFPNYSSELNVNALELEDSALYLCASSLKQGWFGELFFGEGSRLTVL.

CDR3 sequence reads: CSVGGDRRLYNEQFF. The DNA for the CDR3 is TGCAGCGTGGGGGGGGACCGGCGGCTTTACAATGAGCAGTTCTTC. J is TRBJ2-1 and V is TRBV29-1, with 7 positions matching TRBD2. Looked up from germline, CDR1 is SQVTM and CDR2 is ANQGSEA. V shed 6 bases, J shed 4 bases, and the junction held 12 bases outside the gene matches. The CDR3 contains 15 residues.

This sequence joins TRBV30 and TRBJ1-2; D gene ambiguous. Germline values: CDR1 GTSNPN, CDR2 SVGIG (reference sequence). This CDR3 region has 13 residues. V dropped 0 bases and J dropped 6 bases, with 11 bases sitting between them. CDR3 sequence (DNA): TGTGCCTGGAGTGTGGGGTATTTGAATGGCTACACCTTC. Its translation: CAWSVGYLNGYTF. Full variable domain (outside the CDR3, taken from reference TRBV30 and TRBJ1-2): SQTIHQWPATLVQPVGSPLSLECTVEGTSNPNLYWYRQAAGRGLQLLFYSVGIGQISSEVPQNLSASRPQDRQFILSSKKLLLSDSGFYLCAWSVGYLNGYTFGSGTRLTVV.